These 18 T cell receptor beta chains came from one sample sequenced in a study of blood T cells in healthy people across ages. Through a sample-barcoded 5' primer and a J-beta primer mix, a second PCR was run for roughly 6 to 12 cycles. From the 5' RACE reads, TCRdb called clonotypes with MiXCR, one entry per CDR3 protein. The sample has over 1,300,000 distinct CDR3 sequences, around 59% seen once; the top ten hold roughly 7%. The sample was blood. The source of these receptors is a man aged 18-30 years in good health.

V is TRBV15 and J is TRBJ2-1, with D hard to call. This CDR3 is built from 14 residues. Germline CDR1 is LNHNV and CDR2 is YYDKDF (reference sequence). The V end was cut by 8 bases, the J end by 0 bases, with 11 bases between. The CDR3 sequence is CATRGRYSYNEQFF. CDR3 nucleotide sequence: TGTGCCACCCGAGGTCGGTACTCCTACAATGAGCAGTTCTTC.

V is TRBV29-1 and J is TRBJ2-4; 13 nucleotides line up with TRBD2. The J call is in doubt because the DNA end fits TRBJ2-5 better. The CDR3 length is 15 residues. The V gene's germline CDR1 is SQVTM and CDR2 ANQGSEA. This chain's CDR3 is CSVATSGGALETQYF. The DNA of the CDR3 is TGCAGCGTCGCTACTAGCGGGGGGGCCTTGGAGACCCAGTACTTC.

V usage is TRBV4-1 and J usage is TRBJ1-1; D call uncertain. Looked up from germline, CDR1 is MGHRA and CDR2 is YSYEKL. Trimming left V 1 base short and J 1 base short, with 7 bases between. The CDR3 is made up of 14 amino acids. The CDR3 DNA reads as TGCGCCAGCAGCCAAGGACCGGGGAACACTGAAGCTTTCTTT. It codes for CASSQGPGNTEAFF.

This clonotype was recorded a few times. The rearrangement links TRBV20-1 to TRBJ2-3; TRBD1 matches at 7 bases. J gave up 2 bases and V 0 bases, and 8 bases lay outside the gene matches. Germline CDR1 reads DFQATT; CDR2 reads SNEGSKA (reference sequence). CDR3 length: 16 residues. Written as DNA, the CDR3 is TGCAGTGCTAGAGATAGTGGCACAGGGGACACAGATACGCAGTATTTT. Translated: CSARDSGTGDTDTQYF.

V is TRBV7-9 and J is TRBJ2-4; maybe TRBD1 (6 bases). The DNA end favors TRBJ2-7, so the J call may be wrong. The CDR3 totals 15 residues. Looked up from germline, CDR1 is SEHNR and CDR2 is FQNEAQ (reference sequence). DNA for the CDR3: TGTGCCAGCAGCTTTGGTACAGGGTGGGTCTACGAGCAGTACTTC. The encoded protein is CASSFGTGWVYEQYF.

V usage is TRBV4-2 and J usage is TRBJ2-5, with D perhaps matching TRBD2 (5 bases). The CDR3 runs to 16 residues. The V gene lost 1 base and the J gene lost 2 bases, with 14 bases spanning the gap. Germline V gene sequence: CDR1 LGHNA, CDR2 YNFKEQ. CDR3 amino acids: CASSQVANGEQETQYF. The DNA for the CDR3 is TGTGCCAGCAGCCAAGTTGCAAATGGGGAGCAAGAGACCCAGTACTTC.

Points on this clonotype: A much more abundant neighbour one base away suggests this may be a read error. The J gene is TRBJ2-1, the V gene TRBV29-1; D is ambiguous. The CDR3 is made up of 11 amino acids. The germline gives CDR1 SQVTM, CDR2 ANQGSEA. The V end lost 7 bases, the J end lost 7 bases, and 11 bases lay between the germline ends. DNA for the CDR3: TGCAGCGGTGAGAGCGTGAATGAGCAGTTCTTC. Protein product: CSGESVNEQFF.

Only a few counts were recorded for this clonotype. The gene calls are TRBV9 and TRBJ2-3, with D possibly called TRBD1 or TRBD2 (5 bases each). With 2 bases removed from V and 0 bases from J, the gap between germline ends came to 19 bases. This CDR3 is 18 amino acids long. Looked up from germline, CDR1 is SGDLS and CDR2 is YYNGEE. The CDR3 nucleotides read TGTGCCAGCAGCGTCCGACCGGGGACCGGTGCTAGCACAGATACGCAGTATTTT. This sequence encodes CASSVRPGTGASTDTQYF.

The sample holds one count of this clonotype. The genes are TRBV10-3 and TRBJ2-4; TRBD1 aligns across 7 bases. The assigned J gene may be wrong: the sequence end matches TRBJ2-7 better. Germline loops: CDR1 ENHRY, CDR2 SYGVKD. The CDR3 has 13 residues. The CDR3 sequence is CAISEGAGGEQYF. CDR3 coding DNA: TGTGCCATCAGTGAGGGGGCAGGGGGCGAGCAGTACTTC.

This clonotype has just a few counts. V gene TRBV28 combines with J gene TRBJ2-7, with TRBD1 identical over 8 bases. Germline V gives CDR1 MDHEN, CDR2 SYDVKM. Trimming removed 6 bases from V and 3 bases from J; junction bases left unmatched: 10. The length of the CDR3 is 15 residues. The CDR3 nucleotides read TGTGCCAGCAGCATTGGACAGGGCATCTTCTACGAGCAGTACTTC. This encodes CASSIGQGIFYEQYF.

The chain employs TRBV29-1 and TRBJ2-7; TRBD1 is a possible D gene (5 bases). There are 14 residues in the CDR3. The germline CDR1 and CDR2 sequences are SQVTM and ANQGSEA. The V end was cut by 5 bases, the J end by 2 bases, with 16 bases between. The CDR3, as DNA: TGCAGCGTTTACGACAGCGAAGTCCCCTACGAGCAGTACTTC. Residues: CSVYDSEVPYEQYF.

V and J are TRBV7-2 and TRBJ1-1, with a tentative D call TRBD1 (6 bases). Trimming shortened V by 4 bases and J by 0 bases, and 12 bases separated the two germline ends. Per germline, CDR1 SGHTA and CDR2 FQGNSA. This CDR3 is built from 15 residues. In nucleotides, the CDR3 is TGTGCCAGCAGCTGGGGGACAAGCGTGAACACTGAAGCTTTCTTT. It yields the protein CASSWGTSVNTEAFF.

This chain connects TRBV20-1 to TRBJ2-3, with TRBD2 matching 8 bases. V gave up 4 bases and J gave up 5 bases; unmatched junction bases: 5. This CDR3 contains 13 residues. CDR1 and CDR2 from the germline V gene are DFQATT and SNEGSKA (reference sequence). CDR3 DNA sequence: TGCAGTGCTATGGGCGGGGGGCTAGATACGCAGTATTTT. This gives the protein CSAMGGGLDTQYF.

The DNA for the CDR3 is TGTGCCAGCAGTGGAACAGGGGTACCTGAAGCTTTCTTT. It specifies CASSGTGVPEAFF. The rearrangement links TRBV6-5 to TRBJ1-1; TRBD1 aligns across 7 bases. After removal of 5 bases from V and 6 bases from J, the junction contained 6 bases not matched to a gene. The germline CDR1 and CDR2 sequences are MNHEY and SVGAGI. CDR3 size: 13 residues.

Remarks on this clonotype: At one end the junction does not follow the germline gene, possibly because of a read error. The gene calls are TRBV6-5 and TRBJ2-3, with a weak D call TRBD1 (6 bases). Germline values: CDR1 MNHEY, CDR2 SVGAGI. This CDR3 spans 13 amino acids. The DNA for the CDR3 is TGTGCCAGCAGACAGGGCGGCACAGATGCGCAGTATTTT. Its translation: CASRQGGTDAQYF.

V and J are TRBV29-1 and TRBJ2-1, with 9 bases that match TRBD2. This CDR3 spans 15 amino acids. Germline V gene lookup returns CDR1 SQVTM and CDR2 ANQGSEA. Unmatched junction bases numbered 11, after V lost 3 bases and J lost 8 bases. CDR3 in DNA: TGCAGCGTTGATCTGGCTAGCGGGGTTGGTGATGAGCAGTTCTTC. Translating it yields CSVDLASGVGDEQFF.

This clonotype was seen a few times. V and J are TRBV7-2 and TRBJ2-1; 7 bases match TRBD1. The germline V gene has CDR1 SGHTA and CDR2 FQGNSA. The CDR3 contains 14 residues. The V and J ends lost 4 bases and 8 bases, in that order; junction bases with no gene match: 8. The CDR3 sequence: CASSSSRGRDEQFF. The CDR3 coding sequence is TGTGCCAGCAGCTCATCAAGGGGGCGGGATGAGCAGTTCTTC.

Here the CDR3 reads CAWSLGTSGRDEQYF. Written as DNA, the CDR3 is TGTGCCTGGAGTCTTGGGACTAGCGGGAGAGACGAGCAGTACTTC. The gene calls are TRBV30 and TRBJ2-7, with TRBD2 identical over 14 bases. Germline V CDR1 and CDR2: GTSNPN, SVGIG (reference sequence). J lost 5 bases, V lost 2 bases, and 5 bases had no gene match. The CDR3 loop spans 15 amino acids.